This TCR beta chain was profiled in a study of control samples from healthy donors and cancer patients. This clone was seen once. The CDR3 extends over 14 amino acids. Germline CDR1 is GTSNPN and CDR2 is SVGIG (reference sequence). The V segment lost 5 bases and the J segment 6 bases; nucleotides outside the gene matches: 5. Assay: immunoSEQ multiplex PCR; the TCRdb copy retains only in-frame clones and omits some. This table has 150,000 to 200,000 clones, 91% appearing once. This TCR was recovered from a woman aged 25 to 39 in good health. The V gene is TRBV30, the J gene TRBJ1-6, with TRBD1 matching over 9 bases. The specimen was blood. The CDR3 reads CAWGEGQGNSPLHF. The DNA for the CDR3 is TGTGCCTGGGGCGAGGGACAGGGTAATTCACCCCTCCACTTT. The full variable domain, its missing parts supplied by reference TRBV30 and TRBJ1-6, is SQTIHQWPATLVQPVGSPLSLECTVEGTSNPNLYWYRQAAGRGLQLLFYSVGIGQISSEVPQNLSASRPQDRQFILSSKKLLLSDSGFYLCAWGEGQGNSPLHFGNGTRLTVT.